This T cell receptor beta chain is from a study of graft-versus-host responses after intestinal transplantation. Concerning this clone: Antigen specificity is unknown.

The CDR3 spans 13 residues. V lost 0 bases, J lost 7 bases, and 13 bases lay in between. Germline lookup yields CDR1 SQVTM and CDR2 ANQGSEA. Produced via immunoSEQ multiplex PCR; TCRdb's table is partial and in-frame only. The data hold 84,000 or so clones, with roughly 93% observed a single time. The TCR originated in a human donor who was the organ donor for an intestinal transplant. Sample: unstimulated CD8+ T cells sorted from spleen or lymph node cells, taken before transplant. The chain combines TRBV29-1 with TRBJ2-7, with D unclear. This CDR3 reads CSVEETLGREQYF. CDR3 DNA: TGCAGCGTTGAAGAGACCTTGGGCCGGGAGCAGTACTTC.